The source of this T cell receptor beta chain is a study of cytomegalovirus exposure and HLA in healthy donors (dated by TCRdb to 2017 to 2019). Context from the whole study: An earlier analysis of approximately 590 of the donors reported 250 to 350 Gb of sequence data and some 120 million unique TCR beta sequences from about 180 million T cells. In an earlier analysis of several hundred of the donors, high-throughput TCR beta sequencing was used to judge whether each TCR beta V gene segment behaved as functional or pseudogenic. The study aimed to test whether signatures of past pathogen exposure could be identified by cataloging public T cell receptors. The study used immunosequencing to profile the T cell repertoires of around 600 subjects and linked those repertoires to cytomegalovirus serostatus. Donor age, sex, ethnicity and CMV serostatus were compiled together with the repertoire data. Rather than drawing on any new phenotypic data, the later analysis identified candidate immune exposures from TCR beta sequences and the way those sequences occurred across donors. In addition to the first cohort of 666 subjects, a separate validation cohort of 130 or so different subjects was used. A later analysis re-analyzed previously published TCR beta repertoires from 600 to 850 donors and added high-resolution HLA genotyping to study TCR occurrence patterns. The number of typed donors differed by locus: about 629-630 for A, B, C, DRB1 and DQB1; approximately 540 for DQA1; some 610 for DPA1; and about 450 for DPB1. Among 398 genotyped donors of the cohort, an average of about 240,000 unique TCR beta nucleotide sequences were sequenced per donor, roughly 18% of them non-productive. An early release covering roughly 640 HLA-typed donors comprised 300 to 350 gigabases of sequencing data and around 85 million unique TCR sequences. To predict cytomegalovirus infection status, the study brought together high-throughput TCR immunosequencing, statistical association of individual TCRs with disease status, and machine learning. Of the roughly 420 genotyped donors, over 80% were placed in the genetic ancestry cluster associated with self-reported Caucasian donors. All discovery cohort repertoires had been generated on a single sequencing platform. HLA typing covered class I and class II loci at four-digit resolution. About five DR-DQ haplotypes were treated as single units for association and clustering because of strong linkage in the cohort. A later genetic analysis used genome-wide SNP genotypes for about 65% of the roughly 670 donors, treating that subset as a discovery cohort. The full study reports these points: Assigning TCR associations to individual alleles was difficult when HLA alleles, especially DR and DQ, strongly co-occurred. Across donors, most TCR sequences were observed very rarely, whereas some public TCRs were present in many individuals. Several of the top co-occurrence clusters appeared to be linked to parvovirus B19, influenza, CMV and Epstein-Barr virus, according to a later analysis. In a later genetic analysis, a missense DCLRE1C variant was associated with V-gene and J-gene trimming of TCR beta chains, and the association was replicated in an independent cohort. CMV serostatus was the only immune exposure information available for the cohort. A few of the identified cytomegalovirus-associated TCR beta chains were confirmed in vitro to be specific for cytomegalovirus antigens. According to a later analysis, TCR association rates differed among HLA loci, with DRB1 alleles showing the most associated TCRs and HLA-C alleles showing the fewest. Compared with equally common non-associated chains, HLA-associated TCR beta chains in a later analysis were more clonally expanded and had lower generation probabilities. Because the 87-base-pair reads could not distinguish some IMGT-functional V segments, including TRBV6-2 and TRBV6-3, those segments were excluded. The earlier analysis of 587 of the donors excluded about 16 rarely observed V segments, including chromosome 9 orphons, because counts were too low. A cluster of highly shared sequence variants was judged likely to represent a technical artifact of the sequencing pipeline. Correlated functional status among segregating V segments might reflect linkage disequilibrium, but an unknown experimental factor could not be ruled out. The authors suggested that the approach could potentially be generalized to other disease states and immunological phenotypes. Because some donors lacked HLA typing at each locus, the association tests relied only on the typed subset. This cohort had only TCR beta chains sequenced, and the lack of alpha or paired-chain data limited which features could be detected. Broadly in line with IMGT annotations, most TCR beta V segments showed up in productive rearrangements about 87% or about 30% of the time in an earlier analysis of some 590 of the donors. A later analysis associated some 17,000 TCR beta sequences with specific HLA alleles at a false discovery rate of 0.05. In both the original and validation cohorts, the classifier was reported to diagnose cytomegalovirus status with high specificity and sensitivity. According to a later analysis, most CMV-associated TCR beta chains appeared to be HLA-restricted, and the HLA associations seemed to be driven largely by CMV exposure. A total of about 180 TCR beta chains were listed by the study as associated with cytomegalovirus. Compared with the roughly 720-donor mean, donors in an Asian-associated ancestry cluster had fewer N-insertions in productive TCRs, according to a later genetic analysis. Sequencing depth was assumed to be roughly uniform across donors in the presence/absence analyses, though that assumption may not hold. A further reported finding was that TCR beta sequences accurately predicted the HLA-A and HLA-B alleles for most subjects in the first cohort.

The cohort comprised approximately 700 healthy bone marrow donors. Cohort members were all nominally healthy when sampled, although unrecorded immune exposures were likely present. The donor was CMV seropositive and belonged to the group of more than 250 seropositive cohort members. Every donor gave a peripheral blood sample, and the peripheral blood mononuclear cells from that sample were used for TCR beta sequencing. Genomic DNA was extracted from the blood cell samples with the Qiagen DNeasy Blood Extraction Kit. The library was built by means of the immunoSEQ multiplex PCR assay. For the multiplex PCR, a mixture combining 60 forward primers for TCR Vbeta segments and 13 reverse primers for TCR Jbeta segments was used. A multiplex PCR assay on genomic DNA amplified the CDR3 region of rearranged TCR beta genes. Amplified TCR beta libraries were sequenced as 87-base-pair reads on the Illumina HiSeq System. As for the authors' bioinformatics: A later analysis counted tens of millions of unique TCR beta chains across the 550 to 800 repertoires, and some 11 million of these chains were shared by at least two donors. To remove PCR and sequencing errors, raw reads were error-corrected and collapsed into unique sequences using a nearest-neighbor algorithm that merged closely related sequences. V, D and J gene segments were assigned by aligning CDR3 sequences to IMGT reference sequences. For a sequence to be retained, a match of at least six nucleotides to both a V gene segment and a J gene segment was required. A rearrangement was called productive if the CDR3 had no stop codons and remained in frame with V and J, and every other rearrangement was called non-productive. CDR3 was defined according to IMGT convention as the region running from the second conserved V-encoded cysteine to the conserved J-encoded phenylalanine. Sequences without an unambiguous match to a single V gene segment were excluded from the earlier analysis of several hundred of the donors. In an earlier analysis of some 590 of the donors, a V segment was called functional when productive rearrangements were above 56.7%, and segregating when the standard deviation between donors exceeded 5%. A statistical classification framework was built for diagnosing cytomegalovirus status from the catalog of TCR beta chain sequences. V and J gene assignment, in a later analysis, came from comparing TCR nucleotide sequences with IMGT/GENE-DB human TR gene sequences. The TCRdist pipeline was used in a later analysis to assign CDR3 sequences and most-parsimonious VDJ recombination scenarios. In a later analysis, each TCR beta chain was defined by its CDR3 amino acid sequence together with its V-gene family, and reads without a unique V-gene family were excluded. A later analysis removed 550 to 700 highly shared, low-generation-probability nucleotide sequences to deal with suspected cross-contamination and a sequencing artifact. For each public chain, a later analysis derived a clonal expansion index from normalized ranks of inferred template counts within each repertoire. Generation probabilities in a later analysis came from a VDJ recombination model fitted to out-of-frame rearrangements, and those results were checked against IGoR. A later analysis scored TCR-TCR, TCR-HLA and TCR-CMV co-occurrence with hypergeometric tests, applying a repertoire-size bias correction to TCR pairs. In a later analysis, false discovery rates were estimated by permuting HLA or CMV assignments 20 times. In a later analysis, co-occurring TCRs were grouped with DBSCAN, and TCRdist sequence similarity was added when clustering was performed within HLA-allele-positive subsets. Co-occurrence clustering excluded repertoires with fewer than 30,000 or more than 120,000 public chains, plus five with anomalous nucleotide sharing. As stored in TCRdb, this immuneACCESS dataset retains in-frame rearrangements with V and J assigned. A fraction of the clones does not appear; measured against another copy, unresolved V genes explain less than half of the discrepancy, and the remainder lacks a known reason. The D gene and trimming were derived from the DNA, and the V and J assignments and clone size from that table. This sample comprises 150,000 to 200,000 clones, 68% of them detected only once. Of the sample, roughly 4% is held by the ten largest clones.

Regarding this clone: What antigen it recognizes has not been identified. No base qualities exist here, and no much larger clone lies one base off it.

Reading from cysteine to phenylalanine, the CDR3 counts 13 amino acids. The kept DNA is CDR3 alone, 39 bases in frame from the first base. Cut back by 4 bases and 2 bases, the V and J ends lie 10 bases apart. As encoded in the germline V gene, CDR1 is SGHRS while CDR2 is YFSETQ. Here the chain combines TRBV5-1 and TRBJ2-7; perhaps TRBD1 is the D gene, with 5 bases matching. This clonotype was sampled from a woman aged 18-29 years in good health and CMV-seropositive. Source material: PBMCs. CDR3 region: CASSPDITYEQYF. At the DNA level, the sequence is TGCGCCAGCAGCCCGGACATCACCTACGAGCAGTACTTC.